A single sample gave rise to the 21 T cell receptor beta chains below, sequenced in a study of blood T cell repertoires in COVID-19. Some clones are missing from TCRdb's copy, which holds only in-frame ones; the method was immunoSEQ multiplex PCR. The sample has tens of thousands of clones, approximately 92% seen once; the top ten hold roughly 6.4%. Specimen: peripheral blood. Source of these receptors: a woman aged 55-70 years with active COVID-19.

This chain links TRBV6-5 with TRBJ2-5, with TRBD2 identical over 11 bases. The CDR3 is 14 amino acids. Germline CDR1 MNHEY, CDR2 SVGAGI. V shed 6 bases and J 5 bases; nucleotides not matched to a gene: 5. DNA of the CDR3: TGTGCCAGCAGCTTAGCGGGAGGGAGGGAGACCCAGTACTTC. Amino acid sequence: CASSLAGGRETQYF.

The chain joins TRBV9 to TRBJ2-3; TRBD2 might be the D (6 bases). This CDR3 spans 16 amino acids. Germline CDR1 reads SGDLS; CDR2 reads YYNGEE. V was clipped by 0 bases and J by 2 bases, with 13 bases between them. The CDR3 loop is CASSVVEGRATDTQYF. The CDR3 DNA reads TGTGCCAGCAGCGTAGTGGAGGGCCGCGCCACAGATACGCAGTATTTT.

V is TRBV2 and J is TRBJ2-1; maybe TRBD2 (6 bases). The germline CDR1 and CDR2 sequences are SNHLY and FYNNEI. CDR3 length: 15 residues. V was cut by 7 bases and J by 7 bases, with 20 bases left in between. The CDR3 reads CASTARGSGGNEQFF. The CDR3, as DNA: TGTGCCAGCACAGCCCGGGGGTCCGGTGGGAATGAGCAGTTCTTC.

The genes are TRBV7-2 and TRBJ2-1; D may be TRBD1 (6 bases). Germline CDR1 and CDR2: SGHTA and FQGNSA. The germline V and J ends were trimmed by 4 bases and 9 bases, with 19 bases remaining between them. This CDR3 has 15 residues. DNA for the CDR3: TGTGCCAGCAGCTACGTGGGGGCGAAGTGGATTGAGCAGTTCTTC. Translating gives CASSYVGAKWIEQFF.

The chain uses TRBV20-1 and TRBJ1-1; D remains ambiguous. The CDR3 covers 11 residues. From germline, CDR1 is DFQATT and CDR2 SNEGSKA (reference sequence). The V end was cut by 5 bases, the J end by 11 bases, with 15 bases between. CDR3 in DNA: TGCAGTGCTCAGCCCGGGTGGGTGGCTTTCTTT. It translates to CSAQPGWVAFF.

This clone was detected once. The chain joins TRBV28 to TRBJ2-5; D is possibly TRBD2 (8 bases). Trimming cost V 7 bases and J 0 bases, with 21 bases left between them. Per the germline V gene, CDR1 is MDHEN and CDR2 is SYDVKM. The length of the CDR3 is 17 residues. The CDR3 DNA is TGTGCCAGCAACGACAGGGTCTACGGGAGGGACCAAGAGACCCAGTACTTC. Its protein is CASNDRVYGRDQETQYF.

The chain uses TRBV5-1 and TRBJ1-1, with 7 bases fitting TRBD1. Per the germline V gene, CDR1 is SGHRS and CDR2 is YFSETQ. The CDR3 spans 14 residues. Trimming removed 3 bases from V and 2 bases from J; junction bases left unmatched: 4. CDR3 residues: CASSSGQVNTEAFF. CDR3 in DNA: TGCGCCAGCAGCTCCGGACAGGTCAACACTGAAGCTTTCTTT. The variable domain in full, completed from reference TRBV5-1 and TRBJ1-1, reads KAGVTQTPRYLIKTRGQQVTLSCSPISGHRSVSWYQQTPGQGLQFLFEYFSETQRNKGNFPGRFSGRQFSNSRSEMNVSTLELGDSALYLCASSSGQVNTEAFFGQGTRLTVV.

The chain uses TRBV30 and TRBJ1-6, with TRBD1 matching over 9 bases. The CDR3 runs 21 residues. The V and J ends lost 3 bases and 5 bases, in that order; junction bases with no gene match: 23. The V gene's germline CDR1 is GTSNPN and CDR2 SVGIG (reference sequence). CDR3 loop: CAWSGTGLHSPQLINNSPLHF. The CDR3, as DNA: TGTGCCTGGAGCGGGACAGGGCTCCATTCCCCCCAACTCATAAATAATTCACCCCTCCACTTT.

The chain combines TRBV18 with TRBJ1-1; 8 bases align to TRBD1. Trimming cost V 3 bases and J 3 bases; bases outside gene matches: 6. Germline CDR1 KGHSH, CDR2 LQKENI. This CDR3 is built from 15 residues. The CDR3 nucleotides read TGTGCCAGCTCACCTGGCCAGGGGGCCGACACTGAAGCTTTCTTT. It specifies CASSPGQGADTEAFF.

The V call is TRBV10-3, the J call TRBJ1-4; the D is unclear. Germline V CDR1 and CDR2: ENHRY, SYGVKD. There are 13 residues in the CDR3. V shed 7 bases and J shed 4 bases, with 10 bases lying between them. CDR3 sequence: CAINAGLNEKLFF. The CDR3 region has the DNA TGTGCCATCAATGCCGGACTTAATGAAAAACTGTTTTTT.

This clone was observed a few times. The chain couples TRBV4-2 to TRBJ2-2, with TRBD2 matching 7 bases. CDR1 and CDR2 (germline): LGHNA, YNFKEQ. CDR3 length equals 16 residues. V lost 1 base, J lost 2 bases, and 4 bases stayed unmatched. The CDR3 nucleotides are TGTGCCAGCAGCCAAGGGCGGGGGATTAACACCGGGGAGCTGTTTTTT. Residues: CASSQGRGINTGELFF.

The CDR3 protein is CASSPPGGRSSGNTIYF. DNA for the CDR3: TGTGCCAGCTCACCACCGGGGGGGCGGTCATCTGGAAACACCATATATTTT. This chain uses TRBV18 with TRBJ1-3; possible D gene TRBD1, 6 bases. Germline V gene sequence: CDR1 KGHSH, CDR2 LQKENI. This CDR3 has 17 residues. V lost 0 bases to trimming and J lost 1 base, with 13 bases between them.

This chain connects TRBV7-9 to TRBJ1-2, with unresolved D. This CDR3 region has 13 residues. The ends were cut back, 5 bases at V and 5 bases at J, with 12 bases in the middle. The germline V gene encodes CDR1 SEHNR and CDR2 FQNEAQ (reference sequence). DNA of the CDR3: TGTGCCAGCAGCCCCGCCGGGAATTATGGCTACACCTTC. This encodes CASSPAGNYGYTF.

V and J are TRBV5-1 and TRBJ2-3, with D maybe TRBD1 (5 bases). This CDR3 is built from 18 residues. Germline V lookup: CDR1 SGHRS, CDR2 YFSETQ. Trimming shortened V by 3 bases and J by 4 bases, and 24 bases separated the two germline ends. CDR3 sequence: CASSSKPLGHPEPDTQYF. DNA for the CDR3: TGCGCCAGCAGCTCCAAGCCCTTAGGACATCCCGAGCCAGATACGCAGTATTTT. The entire variable domain, with the rest obtained from reference TRBV5-1 and TRBJ2-3, is as follows: KAGVTQTPRYLIKTRGQQVTLSCSPISGHRSVSWYQQTPGQGLQFLFEYFSETQRNKGNFPGRFSGRQFSNSRSEMNVSTLELGDSALYLCASSSKPLGHPEPDTQYFGPGTRLTVL.

The gene calls are TRBV7-9 and TRBJ2-2, with D possibly TRBD2 on 6 matching bases. CDR3 length: 15 residues. CDR1 is SEHNR, CDR2 FQNEAQ, per germline (reference sequence). Trimming took 4 bases from V and 0 from J, leaving 9 bases between them. The CDR3 is CASSSTGANTGELFF. The CDR3 coding sequence is TGTGCCAGCAGCTCAACGGGGGCGAACACCGGGGAGCTGTTTTTT.

The chain carries TRBV28 and TRBJ2-7, with 10 bases fitting TRBD1. The CDR3 loop spans 14 amino acids. The germline V gene has CDR1 MDHEN and CDR2 SYDVKM. J was trimmed by 4 bases and V by 8 bases; bases with no gene match: 8. In nucleotides, the CDR3 is TGTGCCAGCCTACCCGGGACAGGGGAATACGAGCAGTACTTC. This codes for CASLPGTGEYEQYF.

The rearrangement uses TRBV28 and TRBJ2-1, with 9 nucleotides matching TRBD1. The CDR3 loop spans 14 amino acids. Germline values: CDR1 MDHEN, CDR2 SYDVKM. V shed 8 bases, J shed 6 bases, and the junction held 8 bases outside the gene matches. In DNA, the CDR3 is TGTGCCAGCGGGGGACAGGGCTTGGTCAATGAGCAGTTCTTC. Amino acid sequence: CASGGQGLVNEQFF.

The V call is TRBV2, the J call TRBJ2-7; the match to TRBD2 covers 9 bases. Germline V gives CDR1 SNHLY, CDR2 FYNNEI. The CDR3 contains 18 residues. With V trimmed by 0 bases and J by 0 bases, 9 bases remained unmatched. CDR3 bases: TGTGCCAGCAGTGAAGCGCTTACTAGCGGGCTAATCTCCTACGAGCAGTACTTC. Translation gives CASSEALTSGLISYEQYF. The variable domain in full, completed from reference TRBV2 and TRBJ2-7, reads EPEVTQTPSHQVTQMGQEVILRCVPISNHLYFYWYRQILGQKVEFLVSFYNNEISEKSEIFDDQFSVERPDGSNFTLKIRSTKLEDSAMYFCASSEALTSGLISYEQYFGPGTRLTVT.

The rearrangement links TRBV6-5 to TRBJ1-1; TRBD1 is a possible D gene (5 bases). The CDR3 contains 14 residues. V was pared by 6 bases and J by 5 bases, with 16 bases between. The germline CDR1 and CDR2 sequences are MNHEY and SVGAGI. The CDR3 coding sequence is TGTGCCAGCAGAAAACAGGCGGCGGGAACTGAAGCTTTCTTT. Residues: CASRKQAAGTEAFF.

The J gene is TRBJ2-2, the V gene TRBV5-1; TRBD1 matches at 7 bases. Germline loops: CDR1 SGHRS, CDR2 YFSETQ. V dropped 0 bases and J dropped 2; count of bases not matched to a gene: 16. The CDR3 has 20 amino acids. CDR3 in amino acids: CASSLGQQGINLLNTGELFF. CDR3 nucleotide sequence: TGCGCCAGCAGCTTGGGTCAACAGGGGATTAACCTCCTCAACACCGGGGAGCTGTTTTTT.

The chain links TRBV2 to TRBJ1-5, with 9 bases fitting TRBD1. The germline V gene encodes CDR1 SNHLY and CDR2 FYNNEI. This CDR3 has 15 amino acids. Trimming cost V 6 bases and J 2 bases; bases outside gene matches: 5. This chain's CDR3 is CASRGTGSGNQPQHF. CDR3 DNA sequence: TGTGCCAGCAGGGGGACAGGGAGTGGCAATCAGCCCCAGCATTTT.